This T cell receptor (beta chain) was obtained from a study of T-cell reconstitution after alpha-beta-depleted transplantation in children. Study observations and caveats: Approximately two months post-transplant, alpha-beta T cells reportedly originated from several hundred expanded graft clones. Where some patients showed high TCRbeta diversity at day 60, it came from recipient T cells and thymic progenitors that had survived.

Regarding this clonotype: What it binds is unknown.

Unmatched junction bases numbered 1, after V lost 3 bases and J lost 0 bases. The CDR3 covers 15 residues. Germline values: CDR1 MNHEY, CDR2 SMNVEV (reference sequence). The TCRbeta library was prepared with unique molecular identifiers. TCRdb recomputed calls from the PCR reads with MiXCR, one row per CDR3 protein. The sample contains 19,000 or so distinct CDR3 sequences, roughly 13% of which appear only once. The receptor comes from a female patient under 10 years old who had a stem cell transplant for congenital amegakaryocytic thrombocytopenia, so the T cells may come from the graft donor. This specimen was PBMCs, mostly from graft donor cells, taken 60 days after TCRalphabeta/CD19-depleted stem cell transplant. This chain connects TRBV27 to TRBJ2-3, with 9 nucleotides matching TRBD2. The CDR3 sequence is CASSFLAGSTDTQYF. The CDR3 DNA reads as TGTGCCAGCAGTTTTCTAGCGGGAAGCACAGATACGCAGTATTTT.